A single sample is the source of the 12 T cell receptor beta chains below, sequenced in a study of control samples from healthy donors and cancer patients. Method: immunoSEQ multiplex PCR; TCRdb's copy keeps in-frame clones and lacks some. Of around 170,000 clones in the sample, around nine tenths were seen once. Sequenced: blood. The receptor source for this set is a man aged 25 to 45 in good health.

V and J are TRBV7-9 and TRBJ2-7, with D unresolved. The CDR3 is 12 amino acids. V was shortened by 5 bases and J by 2 bases, with 7 bases between the two germline ends. Per germline, CDR1 SEHNR and CDR2 FQNEAQ (reference sequence). This CDR3 is CASSPPTYEQYF. In DNA form, the CDR3 reads TGTGCCAGCAGCCCACCAACCTACGAGCAGTACTTC.

This chain uses TRBV18 with TRBJ1-3; no definite D call. Germline V gives CDR1 KGHSH, CDR2 LQKENI. V gave up 4 bases and J gave up 4 bases, with 14 bases separating them. The CDR3 sequence is 15 residues long. The DNA of the CDR3 is TGTGCCAGCTCACGCCTCCCCCAACCCGGAAACACCATATATTTT. Residues: CASSRLPQPGNTIYF.

The chain employs TRBV18 and TRBJ1-4, with TRBD1 matching over 9 bases. This CDR3 is 16 amino acids long. With V trimmed by 3 bases and J by 5 bases, 7 bases remained unmatched. The germline gives CDR1 KGHSH, CDR2 LQKENI. The CDR3 region is CASSPGDRGGNEKLFF. In DNA, the CDR3 is TGTGCCAGCTCACCCGGCGACAGGGGGGGAAATGAAAAACTGTTTTTT.

The CDR3 here is CSVPKGLAGGRPGTDTQYF. The CDR3 DNA reads TGCAGCGTTCCGAAAGGGCTAGCGGGGGGGCGTCCGGGCACAGATACGCAGTATTTT. The chain recombines TRBV29-1 with TRBJ2-3; 12 nucleotides match TRBD2. The trim removed 5 bases at V and 1 base at J, leaving 16 bases unmatched. CDR1 is SQVTM and CDR2 is ANQGSEA in the germline V gene. The CDR3 loop spans 19 amino acids.

The rearrangement joins TRBV28 to TRBJ1-2; a weak D match, TRBD1 (6 bases). The V end lost 1 base, the J end lost 4 bases, and 10 bases lay between the germline ends. Per germline, CDR1 MDHEN and CDR2 SYDVKM. The CDR3 covers 14 residues. This CDR3 reads CASSLSRTAYGYTF. In nucleotides, the CDR3 is TGTGCCAGCAGTTTATCCAGGACAGCCTATGGCTACACCTTC.

The V and J genes are TRBV6-5 and TRBJ1-5; the D is unclear. From germline, CDR1 is MNHEY and CDR2 SVGAGI. Trimming cost V 6 bases and J 7 bases, with 16 bases left between them. The CDR3 is 14 residues long. In nucleotides, the CDR3 is TGTGCCAGCAGCCCGTTACCGGGTGAGCAGCCCCAGCATTTT. As protein: CASSPLPGEQPQHF.

The J gene is TRBJ2-7, the V gene TRBV28; 11 bases are a match to TRBD1. This CDR3 is 16 amino acids long. V shed 3 bases, J shed 6 bases, and the junction held 10 bases outside the gene matches. The germline CDR1 and CDR2 sequences are MDHEN and SYDVKM. CDR3 nucleotides: TGTGCCAGCAGTTTTTCCCCCGGACAGGGGGCGGGCGAGCAGTACTTC. Amino acid sequence: CASSFSPGQGAGEQYF.

The chain carries TRBV4-2 and TRBJ1-2; D ambiguous. CDR1 is LGHNA, CDR2 YNFKEQ, per germline. The CDR3 has 17 amino acids. V was shortened by 1 base and J by 4 bases, with 19 bases between the two germline ends. CDR3 loop: CASSQVLNSKDSYGYTF. The CDR3 coding sequence is TGTGCCAGCAGCCAAGTTCTCAACAGCAAGGACTCCTATGGCTACACCTTC.

V and J are TRBV19 and TRBJ2-5; tentative D call: TRBD2 (5 bases). CDR1 is LNHDA, CDR2 SQIVND, per germline (reference sequence). The CDR3 length is 14 residues. The V and J ends lost 6 bases and 5 bases respectively, with 16 bases between them. The CDR3 DNA reads TGTGCCAGTAGGAGGACCCGGGGAGTTGAGACCCAGTACTTC. It is translated as CASRRTRGVETQYF.

This chain joins TRBV30 and TRBJ2-1; 12 nucleotides agree with TRBD2. V gave up 0 bases and J gave up 7 bases; unmatched junction bases: 4. The CDR3 contains 15 residues. Per the germline V gene, CDR1 is GTSNPN and CDR2 is SVGIG (reference sequence). This chain's CDR3 is CAWSVGTSGWNEQFF. The CDR3 DNA is TGTGCCTGGAGTGTCGGGACTAGCGGGTGGAATGAGCAGTTCTTC.

The chain links TRBV18 to TRBJ2-5; 12 positions agree with TRBD2. After removal of 6 bases from V and 3 bases from J, the junction contained 5 bases not matched to a gene. The germline V gene has CDR1 KGHSH and CDR2 LQKENI. The CDR3 has 15 residues. CDR3 DNA: TGTGCCAGCTCGCAACTAGCGGGAGGAGAAGAGACCCAGTACTTC. Protein: CASSQLAGGEETQYF.

Comment on this clone: The junction departs from germline at one end; a sequencing error may be responsible. The gene calls are TRBV15 and TRBJ1-1; weak D call: TRBD1 (6 bases). The length of the CDR3 is 11 residues. The germline CDR1 and CDR2 sequences are LNHNV and YYDKDF (reference sequence). CDR3 DNA: TGTGCCACCAGGGGTGGGGGGCTGGATAATTTT. Translating it yields CATRGGGLDNF.